A few counts support the clone carrying this TCR beta chain. This sample is part of a study of blood T cells in healthy people across ages. Through a sample-barcoded 5' primer and a J-beta primer mix, a second PCR was run for roughly 6 to 12 cycles. TCRdb re-called the 5' RACE reads through MiXCR, storing one row per CDR3 protein. The sample has 800,000 to 1,000,000 distinct CDR3 sequences; 40% to 60% are singletons. CDR1 is LGHDT, CDR2 YNNKEL, per germline (reference sequence). This CDR3 comprises 13 residues. With 0 bases removed from V and 7 bases from J, the gap between germline ends came to 7 bases.

The sequencing input was blood. This TCR was recovered from a man aged 25-40 years in good health. The chain links TRBV3-1 to TRBJ1-5, with unresolved D. This CDR3 is CASSQDVQQPQHF. The CDR3 coding sequence is TGTGCCAGCAGCCAAGATGTGCAGCAGCCCCAGCATTTT.